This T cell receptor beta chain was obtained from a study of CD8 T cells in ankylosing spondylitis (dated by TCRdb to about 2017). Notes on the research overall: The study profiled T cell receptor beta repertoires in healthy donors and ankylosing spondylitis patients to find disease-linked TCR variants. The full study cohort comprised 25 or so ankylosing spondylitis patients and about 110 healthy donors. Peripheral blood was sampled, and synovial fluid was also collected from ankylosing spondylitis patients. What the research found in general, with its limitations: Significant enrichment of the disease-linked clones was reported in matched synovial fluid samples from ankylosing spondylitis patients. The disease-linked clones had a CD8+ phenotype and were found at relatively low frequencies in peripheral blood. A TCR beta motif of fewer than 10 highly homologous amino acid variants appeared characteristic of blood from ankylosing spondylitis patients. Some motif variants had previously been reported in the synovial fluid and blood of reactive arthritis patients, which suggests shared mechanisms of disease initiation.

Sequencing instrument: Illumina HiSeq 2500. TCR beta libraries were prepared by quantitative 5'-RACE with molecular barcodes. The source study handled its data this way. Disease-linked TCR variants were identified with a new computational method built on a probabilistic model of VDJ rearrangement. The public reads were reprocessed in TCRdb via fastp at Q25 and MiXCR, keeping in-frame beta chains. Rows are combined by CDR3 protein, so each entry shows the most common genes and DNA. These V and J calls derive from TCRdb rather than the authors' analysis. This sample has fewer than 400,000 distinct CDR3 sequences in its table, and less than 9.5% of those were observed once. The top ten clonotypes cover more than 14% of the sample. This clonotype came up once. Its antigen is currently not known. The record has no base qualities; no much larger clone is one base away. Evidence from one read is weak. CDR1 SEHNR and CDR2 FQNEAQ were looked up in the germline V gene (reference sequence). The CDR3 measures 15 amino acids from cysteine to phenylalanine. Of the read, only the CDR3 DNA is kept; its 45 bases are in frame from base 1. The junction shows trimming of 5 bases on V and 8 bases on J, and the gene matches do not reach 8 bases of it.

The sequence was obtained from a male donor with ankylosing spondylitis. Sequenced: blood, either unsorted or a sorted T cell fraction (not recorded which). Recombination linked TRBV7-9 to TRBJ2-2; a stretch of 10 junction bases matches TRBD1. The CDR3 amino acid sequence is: CASSSTGTGAGELFF. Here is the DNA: TGTGCCAGCAGCAGCACCGGGACAGGGGCTGGGGAGCTGTTTTTT.